A single T cell receptor beta chain is shown here with its context. This receptor's antigen is unknown. Qualities for individual bases were not recorded, and no much larger clone is one base off. The data stem from a study of cytomegalovirus exposure and HLA in healthy donors (dated by TCRdb to between 2016 and 2019). In the study overall: According to an earlier analysis of 550 to 700 of the donors, some 170 million T cells yielded some 120 million unique TCR beta sequences and more than 250 Gb of sequence data. Of the 300 to 500 genotyped donors, 75% to 85% were placed in the genetic ancestry cluster associated with self-reported Caucasian donors. High-throughput TCR immunosequencing, statistical association of individual TCRs with disease status, and machine learning were combined to predict cytomegalovirus infection status. Four to six DR-DQ haplotypes were handled as single units for association and clustering, since linkage in the cohort was strong. An early release that covered about 600 HLA-typed donors contained around 300 gigabases of sequencing data and 85 million to 100 million unique TCR sequences. Typing coverage varied by locus: roughly 629-640 donors for A, B, C, DRB1 and DQB1; 522 for DQA1; 606 for DPA1; more than 450 for DPB1. In a later analysis, previously published TCR beta repertoires from 550 to 700 donors were re-analyzed and high-resolution HLA genotyping was added so that TCR occurrence patterns could be studied. Among a few hundred genotyped donors of the cohort, an average of 235,054 unique TCR beta nucleotide sequences were sequenced per donor, roughly a sixth of them non-productive. The study profiled the T cell repertoires of 666 subjects by immunosequencing and related them to cytomegalovirus serostatus. To decide whether each TCR beta V gene segment behaved as functional or pseudogenic, an earlier analysis of nearly 600 of the donors relied on high-throughput TCR beta sequencing. Donor age, sex, ethnicity and CMV serostatus were compiled together with the repertoire data. A later genetic analysis used genome-wide SNP genotypes for about 60% of the roughly 670 donors, treating that subset as a discovery cohort. The later analysis used no new phenotypic data to find candidate immune exposures, relying instead on TCR beta sequences and their occurrence across donors. Along with the approximately 600-subject first cohort, a separate validation cohort of 120 different subjects was used. Class I and class II HLA loci were covered by the typing at four-digit resolution. All discovery cohort repertoires had been generated on a single sequencing platform. The study aimed to test whether cataloging public T cell receptors could reveal signatures of past pathogen exposure. Study-level results and caveats: An earlier analysis of some 560 of the donors showed that most TCR beta V segments appeared in productive rearrangements either about 87% or about 30% of the time, which broadly matched IMGT annotations. A later genetic analysis reported fewer N-insertions in productive TCRs among donors in an Asian-associated ancestry cluster than the approximately 670-donor mean. For the cohort, immune exposure information was limited to CMV serostatus. Compared with equally common non-associated chains, HLA-associated TCR beta chains in a later analysis were more clonally expanded and had lower generation probabilities. The study gave a list of some 150 TCR beta chains associated with cytomegalovirus. Correlated functional status among segregating V segments might reflect linkage disequilibrium, but an unknown experimental factor could not be ruled out. A cluster of highly shared sequence variants was judged likely to represent a technical artifact of the sequencing pipeline. HLA typing was unavailable for some donors at each locus, so association tests used only the typed subset. A later analysis associated about 18,000 TCR beta sequences with specific HLA alleles at a false discovery rate of 0.05. A later analysis found that TCR association rates varied across HLA loci, with DRB1 alleles showing the most associated TCRs and HLA-C alleles the fewest. The authors suggested that the approach could potentially be generalized to other disease states and immunological phenotypes. The cohort was sequenced for TCR beta chains only, and without alpha or paired-chain data the features that could be detected were limited. A few of the identified cytomegalovirus-associated TCR beta chains were confirmed in vitro to be specific for cytomegalovirus antigens. In a later analysis, most CMV-associated TCR beta chains were found to appear HLA-restricted, with HLA associations seemingly driven largely by CMV exposure. Because the 87-base-pair reads could not distinguish some IMGT-functional V segments, including TRBV6-2 and TRBV6-3, those segments were excluded. Because counts were too low, roughly 18 rarely observed V segments, including chromosome 9 orphons, were left out of the earlier analysis of approximately 580 of the donors. In a later analysis, several top co-occurrence clusters were reported to appear linked to parvovirus B19, influenza, CMV and Epstein-Barr virus. A further reported finding was that TCR beta sequences accurately predicted the HLA-A and HLA-B alleles for most subjects in the first cohort. When HLA alleles, especially DR and DQ, strongly co-occurred, attributing TCR associations to individual alleles was difficult. While some public TCRs were present in many individuals, most TCR sequences turned up only very rarely across donors. In a later genetic analysis, a missense DCLRE1C variant was associated with V-gene and J-gene trimming of TCR beta chains, and the association was replicated in an independent cohort. The presence/absence analyses assumed that sequencing depth was roughly uniform across donors, and that assumption may not be true. The classifier was reported to diagnose cytomegalovirus status with high specificity and sensitivity in both the original cohort and the validation cohort.

Receptor amplification or capture employed the immunoSEQ multiplex PCR assay. A mixture of 60 forward primers for TCR Vbeta segments and 13 reverse primers for TCR Jbeta segments was used in the multiplex PCR. The CDR3 region of rearranged TCR beta genes was amplified from genomic DNA by a multiplex PCR assay. The amplified TCR beta libraries were sequenced on the Illumina HiSeq System as 87-base-pair reads. From the authors' description of their analysis: A later analysis counted tens of millions of unique TCR beta chains across the 700 or so repertoires, and some 11 million of these chains were shared by at least two donors. Raw reads were error-corrected and collapsed into unique sequences with a nearest-neighbor algorithm that merged closely related sequences to remove PCR and sequencing errors. To assign V, D and J gene segments, CDR3 sequences were aligned to IMGT reference sequences. For a sequence to be retained, at least a six-nucleotide match to both a V gene segment and a J gene segment was required. A rearrangement counted as productive if the CDR3 had no stop codons and remained in frame with V and J, and every other rearrangement counted as non-productive. Following IMGT convention, CDR3 was defined as the stretch from the second conserved V-encoded cysteine up to the conserved J-encoded phenylalanine. Sequences without an unambiguous match to a single V gene segment were excluded from the earlier analysis of a few hundred of the donors. In an earlier analysis of 450 to 700 of the donors, V segments were called functional above 56.7% productive rearrangements and were called segregating when the between-donor standard deviation exceeded 5%. A statistical classification framework was built to diagnose cytomegalovirus status from the catalog of TCR beta chain sequences. A later analysis assigned V and J genes by comparing TCR nucleotide sequences with IMGT/GENE-DB human TR gene sequences. The TCRdist pipeline was used in a later analysis to assign CDR3 sequences and most-parsimonious VDJ recombination scenarios. A later analysis defined each TCR beta chain by its CDR3 amino acid sequence plus V-gene family, and excluded reads lacking a unique V-gene family. As a way to deal with suspected cross-contamination and a sequencing artifact, a later analysis dropped roughly 620 nucleotide sequences that were highly shared and had low generation probability. In a later analysis, a clonal expansion index was calculated for each public chain from normalized within-repertoire ranks of inferred template counts. In a later analysis, generation probabilities were computed using a VDJ recombination model fitted to out-of-frame rearrangements, and the results were checked against IGoR. Hypergeometric tests were used in a later analysis to score TCR-TCR, TCR-HLA and TCR-CMV co-occurrence, with a repertoire-size bias correction applied to the TCR pairs. A later analysis estimated false discovery rates by permuting HLA or CMV assignments 20 times. A later analysis grouped co-occurring TCRs with DBSCAN, adding TCRdist sequence similarity when clustering within HLA-allele-positive subsets. For co-occurrence clustering, repertoires with fewer than 30,000 or more than 120,000 public chains were excluded, along with 5 or 6 repertoires with anomalous nucleotide sharing. TCRdb mirrors the immuneACCESS table, restricted to in-frame sequences. Some clones are absent from its copies; in checked studies, under half trace to an unresolved V gene, and the reason for the others is unknown. That table gives V, J and clone size, and the DNA gave D and trimming. The sample records 250,000 to 350,000 clones, 72% of which are singletons. The ten largest clones take up 2% to 2.5% of the sample.

The CDR3 contains 17 residues, cysteine and phenylalanine counted. Only the CDR3 DNA stays, 51 bases, in frame from base 1. Clipping removes 6 bases from V and 8 bases from J, with 20 as the unmatched junction base count. For CDR1 and CDR2, the germline V gene lists SGHRS and YFSETQ. The cohort comprised fewer than 750 healthy bone marrow donors. All cohort members were sampled while nominally healthy, although unrecorded immune exposures were likely present. The donor tested CMV seronegative, placing the donor among the approximately 400 seronegative members of the cohort. Every donor gave a peripheral blood sample, and the peripheral blood mononuclear cells from that sample were used for TCR beta sequencing. The Qiagen DNeasy Blood Extraction Kit was used to extract genomic DNA from the blood cell samples.

This receptor was identified in a female donor in good health and CMV-seronegative. This sequence uses TRBV5-1 and TRBJ2-1; TRBD2 lines up with 7 middle nucleotides. The sequenced sample was PBMCs. The CDR3 protein sequence reads: CASTTTGYGGSLDEQFF. Read as DNA, the sequence is TGCGCCAGCACCACCACGGGGTACGGCGGGAGTTTGGATGAGCAGTTCTTC. With all but the CDR3 taken from the reference TRBV5-1 and TRBJ2-1 genes, the full variable domain is: KAGVTQTPRYLIKTRGQQVTLSCSPISGHRSVSWYQQTPGQGLQFLFEYFSETQRNKGNFPGRFSGRQFSNSRSEMNVSTLELGDSALYLCASTTTGYGGSLDEQFFGPGTRLTVL.